This T cell receptor (beta chain) was obtained from a study of blood T cell repertoires in COVID-19 (dated by TCRdb to 2019 to 2021). Some background on the complete study: Samples from collaborators originated in the United States, Italy and Spain and spanned both the acute and convalescent phases of COVID-19. The prospective study material was composed of cDNA or gDNA derived from T cells, B-cell-depleted T cells, or PBMCs. Subjects who had been exposed to COVID-19, were actively infected with it, or had recovered from it provided the deeply sampled blood TCRbeta repertoires that made up the dataset. The repertoires were released in a freely available public database meant as a resource for research on the immune response to SARS-CoV-2. Samples were obtained from the ongoing ImmuneRACE study (first 160 participants) and from 1,200 or so subjects provided by 6 global collaborators. Nearly every sample came with metadata listing a de-identified subject ID, COVID-19 status, age in years and sex. HLA class I and class II types, where available, came from metadata supplied by the sample provider rather than from assay-based typing.

Summary of the overall study and its limitations: Clinical and demographic metadata were provided uncurated, with the amount varying by source and participant.

Its CDR3 holds 15 amino acids, cysteine through phenylalanine. Only the CDR3 portion is preserved as DNA: 45 bases, with reading frame beginning at the first base. Based on the germline V gene, the CDR1 and CDR2 sequences are LGHNT and FRNRAP. Unmatched junction bases come to 4, with V trimmed by 6 bases and J by 6 bases. TCRbeta CDR3 regions were amplified from genomic DNA by means of the immunoSEQ Assay, a bias-controlled multiplex PCR. Processing in the source paper ran as follows. The number of nucleated cells in each sample was estimated from the amplification of reference gene primers within the assay. To quantify the absolute abundance of each unique TCRbeta CDR3 rearrangement, sequence reads were collapsed and filtered. For each sample, productive Simpson clonality was calculated as the square root of Simpson's diversity index over productive rearrangements. The table was pulled from immuneACCESS by TCRdb, which kept in-frame rearrangements only. Such tables lose some clones; where checked, under half of the loss comes from unresolved V genes, and the rest has no known cause. The V and J calls and clone size are taken from that table; D and trimming were inferred from the DNA. The sample data list about 330,000 clones, and about 87% of these were observed just once. Roughly 8.9% of the sample rests with the top ten.

As regards this clone: Its antigen is currently not known. No much larger clonotype is one base removed from it; base qualities were not supplied.

One collaborating source in Seattle enrolled patients while the patients were actively infected and followed the patients over time throughout the course of disease. Each collaborating institution followed its own protocols to collect whole blood in K2EDTA tubes. Collaborator samples were shipped for TCRbeta analysis as frozen whole blood, isolated PBMCs, or DNA extracted from either sample type. Source material: peripheral blood. The sequence joins TRBV12-5 to TRBJ2-1; 14 junctional bases match TRBD2. The receptor comes from a man aged 30 to 45 with COVID-19, enrolled during active disease. Here is the DNA: TGTGCTAGTGGCCTCGGACTAGCGGGAGGCAATGAGCAGTTCTTC. This yields the protein CASGLGLAGGNEQFF. With the rest looked up from the reference TRBV12-5 and TRBJ2-1 genes rather than sequenced, the full variable domain is DARVTQTPRHKVTEMGQEVTMRCQPILGHNTVFWYRQTMMQGLELLAYFRNRAPLDDSGMPKDRFSAEMPDATLATLKIQPSEPRDSAVYFCASGLGLAGGNEQFFGPGTRLTVL.